This TCR beta chain was identified in a study of cytomegalovirus exposure and HLA in healthy donors. PCR was performed using 60 Vbeta and 13 Jbeta primers. This table comes from immunoSEQ multiplex PCR, and its TCRdb copy is limited to in-frame clones, with some not included. Seen here are around 100,000 clones, about 70% observed once, and the top ten hold around 8.2%. This CDR3 comprises 15 residues. CDR1 and CDR2 (germline): SGHRS, YFSETQ. V was trimmed by 2 bases and J by 5 bases, leaving 14 bases between them. Points from the study as a whole: Most TCR beta V segments were productive about 87% or about 30% of the time in an earlier analysis. A link between a missense DCLRE1C variant and TCR beta V- and J-gene trimming emerged from a later analysis. Among the sequence variants, a highly shared cluster was likely an artifact of sequencing. Versus the roughly 670-donor mean, an Asian-associated ancestry cluster reportedly showed fewer N-insertions in a later analysis.

This clone was observed a handful of times. Its cognate antigen is unknown. This TCR was sampled from a young man in good health and CMV-seropositive. Specimen: PBMCs. The chain has TRBV5-1 and TRBJ2-1, with a weak D call TRBD2 (6 bases). In DNA, the CDR3 is TGCGCCAGCAGCTTTGGGGGAGGTCCCAACAATGAGCAGTTCTTC. Translating it yields CASSFGGGPNNEQFF. The full variable domain, its missing parts supplied by reference TRBV5-1 and TRBJ2-1, is KAGVTQTPRYLIKTRGQQVTLSCSPISGHRSVSWYQQTPGQGLQFLFEYFSETQRNKGNFPGRFSGRQFSNSRSEMNVSTLELGDSALYLCASSFGGGPNNEQFFGPGTRLTVL.